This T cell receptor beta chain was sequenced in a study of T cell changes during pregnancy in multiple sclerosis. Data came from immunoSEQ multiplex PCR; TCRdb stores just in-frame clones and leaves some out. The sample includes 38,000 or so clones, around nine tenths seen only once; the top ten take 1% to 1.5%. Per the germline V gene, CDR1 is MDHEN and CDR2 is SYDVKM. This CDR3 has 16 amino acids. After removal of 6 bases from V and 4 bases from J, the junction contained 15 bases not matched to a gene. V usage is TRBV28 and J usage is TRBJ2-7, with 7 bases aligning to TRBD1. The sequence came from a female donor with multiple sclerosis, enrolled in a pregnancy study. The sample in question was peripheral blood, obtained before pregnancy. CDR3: CASSPPGGRGFYEQYF. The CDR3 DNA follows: TGTGCCAGCAGCCCTCCCGGCGGCAGGGGGTTTTACGAGCAGTACTTC.